Listed below are T cell receptor beta chains from one sample, sequenced in a study of blood T cell repertoires in COVID-19. Only in-frame clones appear in the TCRdb table, and some are missing; sequencing was by immunoSEQ multiplex PCR. Here the sample spans about 290,000 clones, approximately 91% being singletons. The source material was peripheral blood. All receptors derive from a woman between 35 and 50 years old who had recovered from COVID-19. The CDR3 runs from the conserved cysteine through the conserved F or W. A D gene is named only where the DNA matches it firmly. Some rows mark clone size as missing; the rest say once, few, many or name a class of expanded clone.

v_gene: TRBV7-3
abundance: NA
j_gene: TRBJ2-3
d_gene: NA
CDR3nt: TGTGCCAGCAGCTTAAGCGGGGTTCAGTATTTT
CDR3aa: CASSLSGVQYF

v_gene: TRBV6-4
abundance: once
j_gene: TRBJ2-6
d_gene: NA
CDR3nt: TGTGCCAGCAGTGACGGGGAGGCTGGGGCCAACGTCCTGACTTTC
CDR3aa: CASSDGEAGANVLTF

v_gene: TRBV7-9
abundance: once
j_gene: TRBJ2-1
d_gene: TRBD1
CDR3nt: TGTGCCAGCAGCTCCTCCGGGACAGGGGGCCCTATGCAGCAGTTCTTC
CDR3aa: CASSSSGTGGPMQQFF

v_gene: TRBV2
abundance: NA
j_gene: TRBJ2-1
d_gene: TRBD2
CDR3nt: TGTGCCAGCAGCCTAGTACCTGTAGCGGGGAGCTCCTACAATGAGCAGTTCTTC
CDR3aa: CASSLVPVAGSSYNEQFF

v_gene: TRBV5-1
abundance: NA
j_gene: TRBJ2-5
d_gene: NA
CDR3nt: TGCGCCAGCAGCTTGGGGCAGTCCCAAGAGACCCAGTACTTC
CDR3aa: CASSLGQSQETQYF

v_gene: TRBV14
abundance: NA
j_gene: TRBJ2-1
d_gene: TRBD2
CDR3nt: TGTGCCAGCAGCCAGGGACTAGCGGGAGTCGAGAATGAGCAGTTCTTC
CDR3aa: CASSQGLAGVENEQFF

v_gene: TRBV19
abundance: NA
j_gene: TRBJ2-5
d_gene: NA
CDR3nt: TGTGCCAGTTGTTGGGGCGGGGGGACAGGGTTGGAGACCCAGTACTTC
CDR3aa: CASCWGGGTGLETQYF

v_gene: TRBV2
abundance: NA
j_gene: TRBJ1-5
d_gene: NA
CDR3nt: TGTGCCAGCAGTGATCGGGGGTCCCCTGGTGGCAATCAGCCCCAGCATTTT
CDR3aa: CASSDRGSPGGNQPQHF

v_gene: TRBV5-1
abundance: NA
j_gene: TRBJ1-4
d_gene: TRBD1
CDR3nt: TGCGCCAGCAGGGGACAGGGGAGGGAAAAACTGTTTTTT
CDR3aa: CASRGQGREKLFF

v_gene: TRBV5-4
abundance: once
j_gene: TRBJ2-3
d_gene: TRBD2
CDR3nt: TGTGCCAGCAGCAACGGACTAGCGGGGCCGGATACGCAGTATTTT
CDR3aa: CASSNGLAGPDTQYF

v_gene: TRBV27
abundance: NA
j_gene: TRBJ2-1
d_gene: TRBD2
CDR3nt: TGTGCCAGCAGTTTATTCCTAGCGGGAGGAGGGATCAATGAGCAGTTCTTC
CDR3aa: CASSLFLAGGGINEQFF